This T cell receptor (beta chain) came from a study of T cell repertoires in cytomegalovirus infection. Study at large: The public TCR beta signatures pointed to both CMV infection and matching HLA type.

This clonotype was recorded at least ten times. Its antigen is still unknown. One entry per CDR3 protein results from TCRdb running MiXCR on the reads. This table has fewer than 650,000 distinct CDR3 sequences, roughly 43% appearing once. V was pared by 6 bases and J by 1 base, with 19 bases between. CDR3 length: 16 amino acids. Germline CDR1 and CDR2: SGHTA and FQGNSA. Specimen: cultured PBMCs, collected from culture after CMV antigen stimulation. The clonotype was recovered from a human donor in good health (CMV status not recorded). Some clones in this sample may be carry-over from other donors' samples. The V and J genes are TRBV7-2 and TRBJ2-7; D may be TRBD1 or TRBD2 (5 bases each). The CDR3 reads CASSRIPGPRSYEQYF. The DNA for the CDR3 is TGTGCCAGCAGTCGAATACCGGGACCTCGGTCCTACGAGCAGTACTTC.